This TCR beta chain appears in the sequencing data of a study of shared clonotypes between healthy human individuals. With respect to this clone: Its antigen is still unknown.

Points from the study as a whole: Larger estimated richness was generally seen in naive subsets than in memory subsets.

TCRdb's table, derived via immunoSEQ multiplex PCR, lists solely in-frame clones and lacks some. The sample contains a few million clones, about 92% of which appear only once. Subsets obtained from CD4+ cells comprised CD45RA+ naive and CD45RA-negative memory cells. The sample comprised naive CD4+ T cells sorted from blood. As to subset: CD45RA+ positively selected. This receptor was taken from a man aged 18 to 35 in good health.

The DNA for the CDR3 is TGTGCCAGCAGCTTGGAGGGAGGCTCCACTTTAGAGCAGTACTTC. Amino acid sequence: CASSLEGGSTLEQYF. The rearrangement uses TRBV5-4 and TRBJ2-7; D possibly corresponds to TRBD2 (6 bases). Trimming removed 0 bases from V and 7 bases from J, with 17 bases in between. Germline values: CDR1 SGHNT, CDR2 YYREEE (reference sequence). The CDR3 extends over 15 amino acids.